This T cell receptor beta chain comes out of a study of cytomegalovirus exposure and HLA in healthy donors. Whole-study results and caveats: HLA-A and HLA-B allele assignments for most subjects were reportedly predicted accurately using TCR beta sequences. Through in vitro validation, three CMV-associated chains were shown to be specific for CMV antigens. According to the study, roughly 160 TCR beta chains were cytomegalovirus-associated. Several top significant clusters appeared, in a later analysis, to be linked to common viral pathogens.

PCR involved 60 Vbeta and 13 Jbeta primers. Only in-frame clones appear in the TCRdb table, and some are missing; sequencing was by immunoSEQ multiplex PCR. The repertoire holds roughly 150,000 clones, with 70% to 80% as singletons. Of note for this clone: Its antigen is unidentified.

Sequencing was carried out using PBMCs. This sequence was found in a woman in her forties in good health and CMV-seronegative.

In DNA form, the CDR3 reads TGTGCCAGCAGCGGCCCGACAGGGGGAGTGGAGACCCAGTACTTC. Translation: CASSGPTGGVETQYF. The rearrangement links TRBV13 to TRBJ2-5; 9 bases are a match to TRBD1. Germline CDR1 reads PRHDT; CDR2 reads FYEKMQ (reference sequence). CDR3 size: 15 residues. With 5 bases clipped from V and 5 bases from J, the junction kept 9 bases outside the gene matches.